This record looks at one TCR beta chain sequence and its context. Its antigen has not been determined. The record has no base qualities; no much larger clone is one base away. The method was the immunoSEQ multiplex PCR assay. A mixture of 60 forward primers for TCR Vbeta segments and 13 reverse primers for TCR Jbeta segments was used in the multiplex PCR. The CDR3 region of rearranged TCR beta genes was amplified from genomic DNA with a multiplex PCR assay. Amplified TCR beta libraries were sequenced as 87-base-pair reads on the Illumina HiSeq System. In the original analysis: Across the 500 to 700 repertoires, a later analysis counted roughly 84 million unique TCR beta chains, roughly 11 million of which were shared by at least two donors. Raw reads were error-corrected and collapsed into unique sequences by a nearest-neighbor algorithm in which closely related sequences were merged to remove PCR and sequencing errors. CDR3 sequences were aligned to IMGT reference sequences to assign V, D and J gene segments. Each retained sequence needed at least a six-nucleotide match to both a V gene segment and a J gene segment. Rearrangements were classified as productive when the CDR3 lacked stop codons and remained in frame with V and J, and all other rearrangements were classified as non-productive. CDR3 was defined by IMGT convention, running from the second conserved V-encoded cysteine to the conserved J-encoded phenylalanine. The earlier analysis of 450 to 750 of the donors excluded any sequence lacking an unambiguous match to a single V gene segment. An earlier analysis of several hundred of the donors classified V segments as functional when productive rearrangements were above 56.7% and as segregating when the standard deviation between donors was above 5%. To diagnose cytomegalovirus status from the catalog of TCR beta chain sequences, a statistical classification framework was built. In a later analysis, V and J genes were assigned by comparing TCR nucleotide sequences against IMGT/GENE-DB human TR gene sequences. In a later analysis, CDR3 sequences and most-parsimonious VDJ recombination scenarios were assigned using the TCRdist pipeline. In a later analysis, each TCR beta chain was defined by its CDR3 amino acid sequence together with its V-gene family, and reads lacking a unique V-gene family were excluded. A later analysis removed 550 to 650 highly shared, low-generation-probability nucleotide sequences to deal with suspected cross-contamination and a sequencing artifact. A later analysis calculated a clonal expansion index for each public chain from normalized within-repertoire ranks of inferred template counts. In a later analysis, generation probabilities were computed using a VDJ recombination model fitted to out-of-frame rearrangements, and the results were checked against IGoR. In a later analysis, hypergeometric tests were used to score TCR-TCR, TCR-HLA and TCR-CMV co-occurrence, with a repertoire-size bias correction applied to TCR pairs. In a later analysis, false discovery rates were estimated by permuting HLA or CMV assignments 20 times. In a later analysis, co-occurring TCRs were grouped using DBSCAN, and TCRdist sequence similarity was added for clustering within HLA-allele-positive subsets. For co-occurrence clustering, repertoires with fewer than 30,000 or more than 120,000 public chains were excluded, along with a handful of repertoires with anomalous nucleotide sharing. Not all clones reach the TCRdb copy of this immuneACCESS table, which keeps in-frame sequences only. Checked studies attribute under half of the gap to unresolved V genes and leave the rest unexplained. The V and J calls and clone size are taken from that table; D and trimming were inferred from the DNA. The sample records 85,000 to 100,000 clones, under 65% of which are singletons. The ten largest clones take up 2.5% to 3.5% of the sample.

The data belong to a study of cytomegalovirus exposure and HLA in healthy donors (dated by TCRdb to the late 2010s). About the study as a whole: An earlier analysis of about 560 of the donors reported approximately 300 Gb of sequence data and 100 million to 120 million unique TCR beta sequences obtained from about 179 million T cells. A handful of DR-DQ haplotypes were treated as single units for association and clustering because of strong linkage in the cohort. Donor age, sex, ethnicity and CMV serostatus were compiled together with the repertoire data. A later analysis re-analyzed previously published TCR beta repertoires from roughly 630 donors and added high-resolution HLA genotyping to study TCR occurrence patterns. The study used immunosequencing to profile the T cell repertoires of more than 650 subjects and linked those repertoires to cytomegalovirus serostatus. The study combined high-throughput TCR immunosequencing, statistical association of individual TCRs with disease status, and machine learning to predict cytomegalovirus infection status. The aim of the study was to test whether cataloging public T cell receptors could identify signatures of past pathogen exposure. Rather than drawing on any new phenotypic data, the later analysis identified candidate immune exposures from TCR beta sequences and the way those sequences occurred across donors. Every repertoire in the discovery cohort had been generated on one and the same sequencing platform. An earlier analysis of 450 to 750 of the donors used high-throughput TCR beta sequencing to judge whether each TCR beta V gene segment behaved as functional or pseudogenic. In a later genetic analysis, genome-wide SNP genotypes for 398 of the 666 donors were used, and that subset was treated as a discovery cohort. On average, roughly 200,000 unique TCR beta nucleotide sequences were sequenced per donor among a few hundred genotyped donors of the cohort, with roughly 19% of those sequences being non-productive. The number of typed donors differed by locus: roughly 620-630 for A, B, C, DRB1 and DQB1; 522 for DQA1; 606 for DPA1; and some 450 for DPB1. About 320 gigabases of sequencing data and roughly 90 million unique TCR sequences were included in an early release covering under 650 HLA-typed donors. A separate validation cohort of roughly 120 different subjects was used in addition to the roughly 720-subject first cohort. Of the roughly 410 genotyped donors, 75% to 85% were placed in the genetic ancestry cluster associated with self-reported Caucasian donors. HLA typing included class I and class II loci at four-digit resolution.

Unmatched junction bases come to 10, with V trimmed by 5 bases and J by 5 bases. The germline V gene yields SGHAT for CDR1 and FQNNGV for CDR2. The CDR3 numbers 16 residues from cysteine through phenylalanine. Only CDR3 DNA remains: 48 bases, in frame from the first base. The cohort consisted of some 730 healthy bone marrow donors. Cohort members were all nominally healthy when sampled, although unrecorded immune exposures were likely present. The donor tested CMV seronegative and was one of the 352 seronegative cohort members. A peripheral blood sample was provided by each donor, and peripheral blood mononuclear cells were used for TCR beta sequencing. The Qiagen DNeasy Blood Extraction Kit was used to extract genomic DNA from the blood cell samples. The paper's findings and limits, for the study overall: Presence/absence analyses assumed roughly uniform sequencing depth across donors, an assumption that may not hold. According to a later analysis, most CMV-associated TCR beta chains appeared to be HLA-restricted, and the HLA associations seemed to be driven largely by CMV exposure. A few of the identified cytomegalovirus-associated TCR beta chains were confirmed in vitro to be specific for cytomegalovirus antigens. Correlated functional status among segregating V segments might be attributable to linkage disequilibrium, but an unknown experimental factor could not be ruled out. Specific HLA alleles were associated with 15,000 to 20,000 TCR beta sequences at a false discovery rate of 0.05 in a later analysis. A further reported finding was that TCR beta sequences accurately predicted the HLA-A and HLA-B alleles for most subjects in the first cohort. An association between a missense DCLRE1C variant and V-gene and J-gene trimming of TCR beta chains was found in a later genetic analysis and replicated in an independent cohort. A cluster of highly shared sequence variants was judged likely to represent a technical artifact of the sequencing pipeline. In a later genetic analysis, fewer N-insertions in productive TCRs were reported among donors in an Asian-associated ancestry cluster than the approximately 710-donor mean. While some public TCRs were present in many individuals, most TCR sequences turned up only very rarely across donors. Compared with equally common non-associated chains, HLA-associated TCR beta chains in a later analysis were more clonally expanded and had lower generation probabilities. Some IMGT-functional V segments, including TRBV6-2 and TRBV6-3, could not be distinguished by the 87-base-pair reads and were therefore excluded. According to the authors, the approach could potentially be generalized to other disease states and immunological phenotypes. In an earlier analysis of 587 of the donors, most TCR beta V segments were observed in productive rearrangements about 87% or about 30% of the time, broadly matching IMGT annotations. According to a later analysis, TCR association rates differed among HLA loci, with DRB1 alleles showing the most associated TCRs and HLA-C alleles showing the fewest. Because HLA typing was unavailable for some donors at each locus, only the typed subset was used in association tests. The earlier analysis of approximately 560 of the donors excluded over 15 rarely observed V segments, including chromosome 9 orphons, because counts were too low. The classifier was reported to diagnose cytomegalovirus status with high specificity and sensitivity in both the original cohort and the validation cohort. When HLA alleles, especially DR and DQ, strongly co-occurred, TCR associations were difficult to assign to individual alleles. A later analysis reported that several top co-occurrence clusters appeared linked to parvovirus B19, influenza, CMV and Epstein-Barr virus. The study gave a list of 150 to 200 TCR beta chains associated with cytomegalovirus. CMV serostatus was the only immune exposure information available for the cohort. This cohort had only TCR beta chains sequenced, and the lack of alpha or paired-chain data limited which features could be detected.

The material sequenced was PBMCs. Recombination linked TRBV11-2 to TRBJ2-5; 11 middle bases align to TRBD2. This TCR derives from a man in his sixties in good health and CMV-seronegative. The sequenced DNA: TGTGCCAGCAGCCTTACCCTAGCGGGAGGAGCGGAGACCCAGTACTTC. It translates as CASSLTLAGGAETQYF.